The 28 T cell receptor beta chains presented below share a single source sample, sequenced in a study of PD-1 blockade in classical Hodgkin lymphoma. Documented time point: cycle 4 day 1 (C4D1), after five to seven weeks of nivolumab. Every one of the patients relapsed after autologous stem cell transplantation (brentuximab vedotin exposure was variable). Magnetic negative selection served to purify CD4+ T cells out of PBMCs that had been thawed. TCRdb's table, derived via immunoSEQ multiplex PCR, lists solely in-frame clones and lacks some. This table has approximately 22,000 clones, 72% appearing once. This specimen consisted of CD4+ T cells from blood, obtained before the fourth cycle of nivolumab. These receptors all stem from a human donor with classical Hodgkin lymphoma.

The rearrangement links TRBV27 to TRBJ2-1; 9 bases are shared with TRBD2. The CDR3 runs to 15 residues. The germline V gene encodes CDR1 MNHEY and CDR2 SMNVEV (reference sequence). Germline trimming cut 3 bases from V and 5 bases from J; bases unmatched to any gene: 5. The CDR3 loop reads CASSFQRGDDNEQFF. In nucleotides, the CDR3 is TGTGCCAGCAGTTTTCAGCGGGGGGACGACAATGAGCAGTTCTTC.

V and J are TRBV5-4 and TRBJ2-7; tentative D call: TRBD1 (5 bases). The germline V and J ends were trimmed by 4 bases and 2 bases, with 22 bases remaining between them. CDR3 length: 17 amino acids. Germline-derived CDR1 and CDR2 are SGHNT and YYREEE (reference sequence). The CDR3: CASSRWGLPRVAYEQYF. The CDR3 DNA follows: TGTGCCAGCAGCCGATGGGGCCTGCCCAGGGTAGCCTACGAGCAGTACTTC.

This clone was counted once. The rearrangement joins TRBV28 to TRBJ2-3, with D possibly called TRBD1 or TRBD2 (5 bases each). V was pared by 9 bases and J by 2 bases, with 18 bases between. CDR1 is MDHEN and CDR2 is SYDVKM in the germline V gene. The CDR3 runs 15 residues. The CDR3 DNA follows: TGTGCCAGTGACTCAGGGACCCTGAACACAGATACGCAGTATTTT. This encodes CASDSGTLNTDTQYF.

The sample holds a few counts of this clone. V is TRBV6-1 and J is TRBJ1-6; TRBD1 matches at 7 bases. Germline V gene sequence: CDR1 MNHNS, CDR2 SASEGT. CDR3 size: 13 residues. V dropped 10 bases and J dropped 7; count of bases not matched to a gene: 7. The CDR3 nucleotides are TGTGCCACCCAGACAGGGACCAATTCACCCCTCCACTTT. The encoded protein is CATQTGTNSPLHF.

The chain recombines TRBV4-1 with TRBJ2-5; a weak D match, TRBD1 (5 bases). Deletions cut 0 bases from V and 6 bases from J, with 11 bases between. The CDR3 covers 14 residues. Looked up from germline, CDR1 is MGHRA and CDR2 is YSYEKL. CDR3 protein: CASSQDSGWQTQYF. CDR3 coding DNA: TGCGCCAGCAGCCAAGATTCAGGGTGGCAGACCCAGTACTTC.

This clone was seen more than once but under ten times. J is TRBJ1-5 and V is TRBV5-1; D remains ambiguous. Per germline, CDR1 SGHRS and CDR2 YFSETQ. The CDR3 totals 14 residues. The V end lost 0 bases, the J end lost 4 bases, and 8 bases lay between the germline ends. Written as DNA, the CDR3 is TGCGCCAGCAGCTTGGGGTCCCAGAATCAGCCCCAGCATTTT. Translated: CASSLGSQNQPQHF.

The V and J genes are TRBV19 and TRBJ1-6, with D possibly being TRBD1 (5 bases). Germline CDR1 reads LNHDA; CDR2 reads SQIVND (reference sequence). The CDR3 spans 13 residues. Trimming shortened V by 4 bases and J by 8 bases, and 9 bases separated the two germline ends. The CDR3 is CASSTPGHSPLHF. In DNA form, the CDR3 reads TGTGCCAGTAGTACACCGGGACATTCACCCCTCCACTTT.

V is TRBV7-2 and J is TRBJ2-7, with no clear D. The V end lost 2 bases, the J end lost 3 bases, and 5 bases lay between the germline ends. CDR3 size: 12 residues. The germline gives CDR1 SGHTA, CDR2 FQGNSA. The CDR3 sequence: CASSLLNYEQYF. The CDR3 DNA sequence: TGTGCCAGCAGCTTACTTAACTACGAGCAGTACTTC.

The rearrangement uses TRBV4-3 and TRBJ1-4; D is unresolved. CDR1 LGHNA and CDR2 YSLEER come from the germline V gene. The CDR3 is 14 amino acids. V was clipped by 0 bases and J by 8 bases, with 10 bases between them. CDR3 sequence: CASSQESRMEKLFF. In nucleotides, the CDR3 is TGCGCCAGCAGCCAAGAAAGCCGTATGGAAAAACTGTTTTTT.

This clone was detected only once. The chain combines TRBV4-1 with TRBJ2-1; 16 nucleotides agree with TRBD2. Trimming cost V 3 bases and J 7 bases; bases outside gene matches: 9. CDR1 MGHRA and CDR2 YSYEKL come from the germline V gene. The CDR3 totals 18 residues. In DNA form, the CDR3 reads TGCGCCAGCAGCCAGATGGACCTGGGACTAGCGGGGGGGAATGAGCAGTTCTTC. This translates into CASSQMDLGLAGGNEQFF.

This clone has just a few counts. CDR3 nucleotide sequence: TGTGCCAGCAGCAAGTCCTCCTACGAGCAGTACTTC. It specifies CASSKSSYEQYF. This chain connects TRBV21-1 to TRBJ2-7. TRBV21-1 is an annotated pseudogene. There are 12 residues in the CDR3.

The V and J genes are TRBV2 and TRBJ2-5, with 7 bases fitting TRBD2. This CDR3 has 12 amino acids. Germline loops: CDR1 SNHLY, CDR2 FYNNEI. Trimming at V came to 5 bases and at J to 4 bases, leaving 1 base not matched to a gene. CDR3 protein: CASSPSGETQYF. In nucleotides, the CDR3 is TGTGCCAGCAGTCCTAGCGGAGAGACCCAGTACTTC.

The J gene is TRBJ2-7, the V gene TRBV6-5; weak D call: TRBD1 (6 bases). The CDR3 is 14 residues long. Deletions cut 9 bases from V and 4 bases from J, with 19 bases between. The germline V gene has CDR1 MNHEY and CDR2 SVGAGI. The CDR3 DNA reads TGTGCCAGTGGACCCTGGGGGCGCGCGTACGAGCAGTACTTC. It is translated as CASGPWGRAYEQYF.

Written as DNA, the CDR3 is TGCGCCAGCAGCTTGGGAGGGACAGCCACATATTCACCCCTCCACTTT. Translating gives CASSLGGTATYSPLHF. This chain uses TRBV5-1 with TRBJ1-6, with 7 bases lining up with TRBD1. The V segment lost 0 bases and the J segment 8 bases; nucleotides outside the gene matches: 8. This CDR3 region has 16 residues. The germline gives CDR1 SGHRS, CDR2 YFSETQ.

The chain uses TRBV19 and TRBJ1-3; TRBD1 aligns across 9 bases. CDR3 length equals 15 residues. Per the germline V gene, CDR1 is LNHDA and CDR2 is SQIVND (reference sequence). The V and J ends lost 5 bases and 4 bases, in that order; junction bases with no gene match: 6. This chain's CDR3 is CASSPGQGLGNTIYF. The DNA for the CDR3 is TGTGCCAGTAGTCCTGGACAGGGGCTGGGAAACACCATATATTTT.

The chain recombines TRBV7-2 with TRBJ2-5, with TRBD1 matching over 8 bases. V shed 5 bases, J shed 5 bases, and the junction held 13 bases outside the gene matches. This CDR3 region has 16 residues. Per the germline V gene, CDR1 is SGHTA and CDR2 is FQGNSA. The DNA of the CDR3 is TGTGCCAGCAGCCCCTCCGGGCAGGGGGCCGTGGAGACCCAGTACTTC. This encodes CASSPSGQGAVETQYF.

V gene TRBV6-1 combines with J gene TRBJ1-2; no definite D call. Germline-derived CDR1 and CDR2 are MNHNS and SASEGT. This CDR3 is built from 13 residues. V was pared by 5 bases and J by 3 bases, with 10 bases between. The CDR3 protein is CASSRIWDYGYTF. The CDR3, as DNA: TGTGCCAGCAGTAGAATATGGGACTATGGCTACACCTTC.

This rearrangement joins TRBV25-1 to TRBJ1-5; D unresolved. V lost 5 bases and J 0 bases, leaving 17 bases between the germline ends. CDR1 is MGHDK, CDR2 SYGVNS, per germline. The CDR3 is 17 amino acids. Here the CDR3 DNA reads TGTGCCAGCAGTCTTTGGACGGGAACTTATAGCAATCAGCCCCAGCATTTT. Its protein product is CASSLWTGTYSNQPQHF.

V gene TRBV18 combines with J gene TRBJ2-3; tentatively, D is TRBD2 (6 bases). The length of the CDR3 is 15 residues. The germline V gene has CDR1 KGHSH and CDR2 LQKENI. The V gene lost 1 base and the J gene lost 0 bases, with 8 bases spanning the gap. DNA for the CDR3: TGTGCCAGCTCACCACGCGGGGAAAGCACAGATACGCAGTATTTT. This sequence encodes CASSPRGESTDTQYF.

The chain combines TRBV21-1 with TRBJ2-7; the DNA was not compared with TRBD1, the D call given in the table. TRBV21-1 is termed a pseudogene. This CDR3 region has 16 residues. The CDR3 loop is CASSKQTGQGFYEQYF. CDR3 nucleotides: TGTGCCAGCAGCAAACAAACAGGACAGGGGTTTTACGAGCAGTACTTC.

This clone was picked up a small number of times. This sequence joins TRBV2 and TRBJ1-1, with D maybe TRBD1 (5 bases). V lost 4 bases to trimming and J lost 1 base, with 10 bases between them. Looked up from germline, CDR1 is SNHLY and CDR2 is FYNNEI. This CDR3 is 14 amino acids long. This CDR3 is CASSVGGTNTEAFF. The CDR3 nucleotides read TGTGCCAGCAGTGTGGGGGGGACGAACACTGAAGCTTTCTTT.

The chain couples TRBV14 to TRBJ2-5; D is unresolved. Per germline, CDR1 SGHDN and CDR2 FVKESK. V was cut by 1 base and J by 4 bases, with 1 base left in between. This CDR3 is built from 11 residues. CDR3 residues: CASSQAETQYF. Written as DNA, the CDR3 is TGTGCCAGCAGCCAAGCAGAGACCCAGTACTTC.

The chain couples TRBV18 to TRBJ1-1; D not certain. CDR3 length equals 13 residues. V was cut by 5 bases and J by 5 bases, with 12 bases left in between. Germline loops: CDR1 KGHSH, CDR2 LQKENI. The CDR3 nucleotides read TGTGCCAGCTCAGTCCACGTTAGTACTGAAGCTTTCTTT. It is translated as CASSVHVSTEAFF.

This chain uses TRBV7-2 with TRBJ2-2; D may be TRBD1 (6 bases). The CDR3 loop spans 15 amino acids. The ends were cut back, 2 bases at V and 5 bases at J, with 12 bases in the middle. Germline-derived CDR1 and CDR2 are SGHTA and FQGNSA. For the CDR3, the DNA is TGTGCCAGCAGCTTAAACACAGGGTTTACCGGGGAGCTGTTTTTT. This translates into CASSLNTGFTGELFF.

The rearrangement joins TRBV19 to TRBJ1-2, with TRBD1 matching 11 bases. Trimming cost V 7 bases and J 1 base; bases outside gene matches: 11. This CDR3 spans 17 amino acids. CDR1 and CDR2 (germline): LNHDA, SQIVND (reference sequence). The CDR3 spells CASTPRGQGVLNYGYTF. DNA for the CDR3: TGTGCCAGTACCCCCCGGGGACAGGGGGTCCTTAACTATGGCTACACCTTC.

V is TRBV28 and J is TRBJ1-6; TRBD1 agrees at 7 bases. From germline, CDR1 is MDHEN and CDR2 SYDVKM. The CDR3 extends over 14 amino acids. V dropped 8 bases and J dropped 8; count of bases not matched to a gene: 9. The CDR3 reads CASRAPGGYSPLHF. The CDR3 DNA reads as TGTGCCAGCCGAGCCCCAGGGGGGTATTCACCCCTCCACTTT.

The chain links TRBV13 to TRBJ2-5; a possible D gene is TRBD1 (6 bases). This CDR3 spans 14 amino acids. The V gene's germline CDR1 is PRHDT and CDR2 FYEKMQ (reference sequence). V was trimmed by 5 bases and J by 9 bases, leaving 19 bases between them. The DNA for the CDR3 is TGTGCCAGCAGCCGGGACACCGCAAAGAAGGCCCAGTACTTC. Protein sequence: CASSRDTAKKAQYF.

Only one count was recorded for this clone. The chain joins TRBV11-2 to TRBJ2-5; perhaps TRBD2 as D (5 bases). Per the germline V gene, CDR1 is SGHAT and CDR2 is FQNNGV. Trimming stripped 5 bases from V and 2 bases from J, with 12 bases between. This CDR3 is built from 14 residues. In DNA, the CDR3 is TGTGCCAGCAGCCTTAGGACGGGGCAAGAGACCCAGTACTTC. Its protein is CASSLRTGQETQYF. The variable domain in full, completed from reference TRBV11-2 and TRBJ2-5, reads EAGVAQSPRYKIIEKRQSVAFWCNPISGHATLYWYQQILGQGPKLLIQFQNNGVVDDSQLPKDRFSAERLKGVDSTLKIQPAKLEDSAVYLCASSLRTGQETQYFGPGTRLLVL.